Below are 30 T cell receptor beta chains sequenced from a single sample in a study of blood T cell repertoires in COVID-19. Sequenced by immunoSEQ multiplex PCR; TCRdb stores in-frame clones only, minus some. Of some 240,000 clones in the sample, approximately 90% were seen once. The source material was peripheral blood. The receptors originated from a man between 60 and 75 years old with COVID-19, enrolled during active disease.

V and J are TRBV5-1 and TRBJ2-1; TRBD1 aligns across 12 bases. With V trimmed by 7 bases and J by 5 bases, 16 bases remained unmatched. CDR1 and CDR2 from the germline V gene are SGHRS and YFSETQ. This CDR3 is built from 18 residues. The CDR3 is CASVRDRGQVSMDNEQFF. In nucleotides, the CDR3 is TGCGCCAGCGTCCGGGACAGGGGGCAAGTAAGCATGGACAATGAGCAGTTCTTC. The full variable domain, rest sourced from reference TRBV5-1 and TRBJ2-1, is KAGVTQTPRYLIKTRGQQVTLSCSPISGHRSVSWYQQTPGQGLQFLFEYFSETQRNKGNFPGRFSGRQFSNSRSEMNVSTLELGDSALYLCASVRDRGQVSMDNEQFFGPGTRLTVL.

The rearrangement links TRBV5-8 to TRBJ2-2; 7 bases match TRBD1. Germline V gene sequence: CDR1 SGHTS, CDR2 YDEGEE. V lost 0 bases, J lost 7 bases, and 3 bases stayed unmatched. This CDR3 is built from 14 residues. The CDR3 coding sequence is TGTGCCAGCAGCTTGGAAGGGGGCATCGGGGAGCTGTTTTTT. Amino acids: CASSLEGGIGELFF.

The chain links TRBV6-5 to TRBJ1-5, with 9 bases identical to TRBD1. The CDR3 totals 15 residues. Trimming removed 6 bases from V and 2 bases from J; junction bases left unmatched: 5. Germline V gene sequence: CDR1 MNHEY, CDR2 SVGAGI. DNA of the CDR3: TGTGCCAGCAGGTACAGGGGGCGAGGCAATCAGCCCCAGCATTTT. Its protein product is CASRYRGRGNQPQHF.

This chain joins TRBV19 and TRBJ1-5; D perhaps matches TRBD1 (5 bases). Looked up from germline, CDR1 is LNHDA and CDR2 is SQIVND (reference sequence). V dropped 4 bases and J dropped 2 bases, with 18 bases sitting between them. The length of the CDR3 is 17 residues. CDR3 protein: CASSTLLWGGGNQPQHF. Here the CDR3 DNA reads TGTGCCAGTAGTACCTTGCTTTGGGGGGGAGGCAATCAGCCCCAGCATTTT.

The chain uses TRBV6-1 and TRBJ2-7; TRBD1 matches 8 bases. Germline V gene data show CDR1 as MNHNS and CDR2 as SASEGT. Trimming removed 4 bases from V and 1 base from J; junction bases left unmatched: 9. This CDR3 has 16 amino acids. The CDR3 nucleotides are TGTGCCAGCAGTGCTGAAGACAGGGGAGGTTCCTACGAGCAGTACTTC. Its translation is CASSAEDRGGSYEQYF.

In this sample, this clone turned up once. The chain recombines TRBV18 with TRBJ2-2, with D possibly matching TRBD2 (6 bases). CDR1 and CDR2 (germline): KGHSH, LQKENI. CDR3 length: 15 amino acids. Trimming shortened V by 0 bases and J by 5 bases, and 10 bases separated the two germline ends. The CDR3 nucleotides are TGTGCCAGCTCACCACCCCATGGAGGGACCGGGGAGCTGTTTTTT. Encoded protein: CASSPPHGGTGELFF.

This clone was observed once. This rearrangement joins TRBV6-5 to TRBJ1-2; 9 positions match TRBD1. CDR1 MNHEY and CDR2 SVGAGI come from the germline V gene. The length of the CDR3 is 14 residues. J gave up 8 bases and V 6 bases, and 10 bases lay outside the gene matches. This CDR3 reads CASRRDRTGEGYTF. DNA of the CDR3: TGTGCCAGCAGACGCGACCGGACAGGGGAAGGCTACACCTTC.

The V call is TRBV24-1, the J call TRBJ2-1; D possibly corresponds to TRBD1 (6 bases). The CDR3 contains 16 residues. Trimming removed 4 bases at V and 4 bases at J, with 16 bases between. The germline gives CDR1 KGHDR, CDR2 SFDVKD. This chain's CDR3 is CATSDPRGQYYNEQFF. CDR3 DNA sequence: TGTGCCACCAGTGACCCCAGGGGTCAATATTACAATGAGCAGTTCTTC.

The chain employs TRBV5-4 and TRBJ2-1, with 9 bases identical to TRBD2. Trimming at V came to 4 bases and at J to 5 bases, leaving 7 bases not matched to a gene. The germline V gene has CDR1 SGHNT and CDR2 YYREEE (reference sequence). This CDR3 spans 15 amino acids. In nucleotides, the CDR3 is TGTGCCAGCAGCGCCTCTAGCGGGACGGACAATGAGCAGTTCTTC. This gives the protein CASSASSGTDNEQFF.

The chain uses TRBV28 and TRBJ2-7; 7 bases fit TRBD1. The CDR3 is 13 amino acids. Germline V gene sequence: CDR1 MDHEN, CDR2 SYDVKM. Losses at the gene ends were 3 bases for V and 4 bases for J; bases not matched to a gene: 3. The CDR3 sequence: CASSFNRGYEQYF. CDR3 in DNA: TGTGCCAGCAGTTTCAACAGGGGTTACGAGCAGTACTTC.

The gene calls are TRBV7-3 and TRBJ1-1; TRBD1 aligns across 7 bases. The CDR3 length is 16 residues. The V segment lost 0 bases and the J segment 4 bases; nucleotides outside the gene matches: 8. Germline CDR1 SGHTA, CDR2 FQGTGA. The CDR3 sequence is CASSLTPRQGGTEAFF. In DNA, the CDR3 is TGTGCCAGCAGCTTAACTCCCCGGCAGGGGGGCACTGAAGCTTTCTTT.

The chain links TRBV4-3 to TRBJ2-2, with D tentatively TRBD2 (7 bases). Germline CDR1 and CDR2: LGHNA and YSLEER. CDR3 size: 16 residues. Trimming removed 0 bases at V and 7 bases at J, with 15 bases between. The CDR3 spells CASSQDRGAQSGELFF. For the CDR3, the DNA is TGCGCCAGCAGCCAAGATCGGGGGGCGCAGAGCGGGGAGCTGTTTTTT.

To note about this clone: The same CDR3 arises from other DNA sequences in this sample as well. This chain links TRBV5-1 with TRBJ1-2; TRBD1 matches 8 bases. V was pared by 4 bases and J by 2 bases, with 4 bases of the junction left unmatched. The CDR3 loop spans 14 amino acids. Germline CDR1 SGHRS, CDR2 YFSETQ. Written as DNA, the CDR3 is TGCGCCAGCAGCCCTGACAGGGGAAACTATGGCTACACCTTC. Amino acid sequence: CASSPDRGNYGYTF.

The gene calls are TRBV27 and TRBJ2-7, with D possibly TRBD1 on 5 matching bases. The CDR3 extends over 16 amino acids. V gave up 6 bases and J gave up 0 bases, with 18 bases separating them. Germline CDR1 MNHEY, CDR2 SMNVEV (reference sequence). CDR3 sequence: CASRAGGAPSSYEQYF. In nucleotides, the CDR3 is TGTGCCAGCAGGGCTGGTGGGGCTCCTTCCTCCTACGAGCAGTACTTC.

In DNA form, the CDR3 reads TGTGCCAGCAGCTCCGGGGGTGGACTAGCAAACAATGAGCAGTTCTTC. Translated, it gives CASSSGGGLANNEQFF. The gene calls are TRBV11-2 and TRBJ2-1; 8 bases fit TRBD2. This CDR3 spans 16 amino acids. Germline V gene sequence: CDR1 SGHAT, CDR2 FQNNGV. Trimming cost V 4 bases and J 5 bases; bases outside gene matches: 10.

The rearrangement uses TRBV5-1 and TRBJ1-1; D is undetermined. The V end lost 1 base, the J end lost 1 base, and 11 bases lay between the germline ends. The CDR3 has 15 amino acids. Germline assignment: CDR1 SGHRS and CDR2 YFSETQ. The CDR3 DNA sequence: TGCGCCAGCAGCTTGCTAGGGCGGGAGAACACTGAAGCTTTCTTT. Amino acid sequence: CASSLLGRENTEAFF.

The chain has TRBV3-1 (or the pseudogene TRBV3-2) and TRBJ1-3, with D perhaps matching TRBD1 (5 bases). Trimming removed 1 base at V and 11 bases at J, with 12 bases between. Per the germline V gene, CDR1 is LGHDT and CDR2 is YNNKEL (reference sequence). The CDR3 is 13 residues long. The CDR3 nucleotides read TGTGCCAGCAGCCAAGGTTCCGGCAGGGCCATATATTTT. This codes for CASSQGSGRAIYF.

V usage is TRBV18 and J usage is TRBJ1-1; D is possibly TRBD1 (5 bases). V was cut by 2 bases and J by 4 bases, with 11 bases left in between. Germline V lookup: CDR1 KGHSH, CDR2 LQKENI. The CDR3 has 14 amino acids. This chain's CDR3 is CASSPSGGLTEAFF. The CDR3 region has the DNA TGTGCCAGCTCACCATCCGGGGGACTCACTGAAGCTTTCTTT.

The chain carries TRBV5-1 and TRBJ1-1; 7 bases fit TRBD1. The CDR3 totals 14 residues. J was trimmed by 1 base and V by 3 bases; bases with no gene match: 3. CDR1 and CDR2 (germline): SGHRS, YFSETQ. CDR3 in amino acids: CASSSGGENTEAFF. CDR3 in DNA: TGCGCCAGCAGCTCAGGGGGAGAGAACACTGAAGCTTTCTTT.

The DNA of the CDR3 is TGTGCCAGCTCACCCGGACAGGGCCAGAATACGCAGTATTTT. It encodes CASSPGQGQNTQYF. The V call is TRBV18, the J call TRBJ2-3, with 8 bases lining up with TRBD1. Trimming cost V 3 bases and J 7 bases; bases outside gene matches: 6. The CDR3 extends over 14 amino acids. Germline V gene sequence: CDR1 KGHSH, CDR2 LQKENI.

The chain has TRBV27 and TRBJ1-5, with a tentative D call TRBD1 (5 bases). The CDR3 contains 19 residues. The ends were cut back, 6 bases at V and 0 bases at J, with 24 bases in the middle. Germline CDR1 is MNHEY and CDR2 is SMNVEV (reference sequence). The CDR3 DNA follows: TGTGCCAGCAGACCCCGTGGAGGGGCGCGGGGGGTTAGCAATCAGCCCCAGCATTTT. As protein: CASRPRGGARGVSNQPQHF.

This chain uses TRBV5-1 with TRBJ2-1, with TRBD2 matching over 13 bases. The length of the CDR3 is 17 residues. Germline CDR1 and CDR2: SGHRS and YFSETQ. The V segment lost 4 bases and the J segment 7 bases; nucleotides outside the gene matches: 11. The DNA of the CDR3 is TGCGCCAGCAGCCCCGGACTAGCGGGGGCCTCGGGGAATGAGCAGTTCTTC. This encodes CASSPGLAGASGNEQFF.

The chain recombines TRBV9 with TRBJ2-7, with TRBD2 matching 10 bases. Germline V CDR1 and CDR2: SGDLS, YYNGEE. V trimming: 1 base; J trimming: 3 bases; junction bases outside the gene matches: 4. The CDR3 covers 15 residues. The CDR3 sequence is CASSVTSGNLYEQYF. Written as DNA, the CDR3 is TGTGCCAGCAGCGTAACTAGCGGGAACCTCTACGAGCAGTACTTC.

This clone was observed a single time. The chain combines TRBV29-1 with TRBJ1-3, with 8 bases matching TRBD1. The trim removed 2 bases at V and 8 bases at J, leaving 8 bases unmatched. Germline V gene data show CDR1 as SQVTM and CDR2 as ANQGSEA. This CDR3 comprises 14 residues. The CDR3 DNA sequence: TGCAGCGTTGAACCGCCAGGGGGCCCGGACACCATATATTTT. Translated: CSVEPPGGPDTIYF.

The rearrangement links TRBV11-2 to TRBJ1-6; D possibly corresponds to TRBD1 (5 bases). The CDR3 spans 14 residues. CDR1 and CDR2 (germline): SGHAT, FQNNGV. Trimming took off 4 bases at V and 7 bases at J, with 11 bases between the two ends. The CDR3 nucleotides read TGTGCCAGCAGCTCCAGGGTCGGGAATTCACCCCTCCACTTT. It specifies CASSSRVGNSPLHF.

The chain couples TRBV7-9 to TRBJ2-1; D possibly corresponds to TRBD2 (5 bases). The ends were cut back, 5 bases at V and 5 bases at J, with 16 bases in the middle. Looked up from germline, CDR1 is SEHNR and CDR2 is FQNEAQ (reference sequence). This CDR3 has 15 residues. CDR3 sequence (DNA): TGTGCCAGCAGCCCGAGACGGGCCGGGGACAATGAGCAGTTCTTC. Translation gives CASSPRRAGDNEQFF.

The chain links TRBV6-6 to TRBJ2-1; 13 positions match TRBD2. This CDR3 spans 15 amino acids. CDR1 is MNHNY, CDR2 SVGAGI, per germline (reference sequence). Trimming removed 5 bases from V and 6 bases from J; junction bases left unmatched: 4. The CDR3 DNA reads TGTGCCAGCAGTCCACTAGCGGGAGGGCCCAATGAGCAGTTCTTC. Protein: CASSPLAGGPNEQFF.

This clone came up once. The gene calls are TRBV5-6 and TRBJ1-1, with 7 positions matching TRBD1. Germline CDR1 SGHDT, CDR2 YYEEEE. The CDR3 spans 15 residues. Unmatched junction bases numbered 11, after V lost 3 bases and J lost 6 bases. In DNA form, the CDR3 reads TGTGCCAGCAGCTACCCTTATATGGGACAGTCTGAAGCTTTCTTT. Translating it yields CASSYPYMGQSEAFF.

This chain joins TRBV20-1 and TRBJ2-7, with 7 bases aligning to TRBD1. The CDR3 is 11 amino acids. Germline CDR1 DFQATT, CDR2 SNEGSKA (reference sequence). Unmatched junction bases numbered 0, after V lost 5 bases and J lost 2 bases. CDR3 sequence: CSAGQAYEQYF. The CDR3 DNA sequence: TGCAGTGCTGGACAGGCCTACGAGCAGTACTTC.

The rearrangement joins TRBV13 to TRBJ2-2; TRBD2 might be the D (5 bases). Deletions cut 5 bases from V and 5 bases from J, with 12 bases between. The CDR3 length is 14 residues. Germline V CDR1 and CDR2: PRHDT, FYEKMQ (reference sequence). The CDR3 DNA reads TGTGCCAGCAGCCGGGGTTCTGGGACCGGGGAGCTGTTTTTT. Protein: CASSRGSGTGELFF.